This T cell receptor (beta chain) was observed in a study of blood T cell repertoires in COVID-19. Across the study: Some COVID-19 samples were acute and others convalescent; all came from the United States, Italy and Spain. PBMCs, B-cell-depleted T cells, or T cells were the source of the cDNA or gDNA that made up the material.

Unmatched junction bases numbered 7, after V lost 5 bases and J lost 1 base. Germline lookup yields CDR1 SGHTA and CDR2 FQGTGA. There are 16 residues in the CDR3. Original processing methods: Estimated nucleated cell counts came from reference gene primer amplification. Method: immunoSEQ multiplex PCR; TCRdb's copy keeps in-frame clones and lacks some. V, J and clone size reflect that table, while D and trimming were determined from the DNA. The table has a few hundred thousand clones, over 75% seen once. The TCR was taken from a man aged 30 to 39 who had recovered from COVID-19. The sequencing input was peripheral blood. J is TRBJ2-3 and V is TRBV7-3; the match to TRBD2 covers 9 bases. The CDR3 DNA reads TGTGCCAGCAGCCCGGGACTAGCTCCCGGCACAGATACGCAGTATTTT. Translating it yields CASSPGLAPGTDTQYF.